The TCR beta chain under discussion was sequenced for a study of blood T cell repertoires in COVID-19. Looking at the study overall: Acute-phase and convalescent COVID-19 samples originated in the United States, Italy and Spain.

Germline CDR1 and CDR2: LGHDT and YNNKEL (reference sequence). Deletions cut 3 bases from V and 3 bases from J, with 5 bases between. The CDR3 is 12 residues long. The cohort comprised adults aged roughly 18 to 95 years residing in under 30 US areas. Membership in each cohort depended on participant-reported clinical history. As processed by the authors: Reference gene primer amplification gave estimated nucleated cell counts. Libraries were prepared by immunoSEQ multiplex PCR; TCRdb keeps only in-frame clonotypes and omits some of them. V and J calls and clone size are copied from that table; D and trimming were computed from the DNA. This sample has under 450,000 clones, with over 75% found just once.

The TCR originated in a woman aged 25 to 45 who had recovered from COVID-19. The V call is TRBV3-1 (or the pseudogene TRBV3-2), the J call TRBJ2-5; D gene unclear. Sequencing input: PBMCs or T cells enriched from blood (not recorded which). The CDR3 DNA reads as TGTGCCAGCAGCCATACAGAAGAGACCCAGTACTTC. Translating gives CASSHTEETQYF.